This is a list of T cell receptor beta chains from one sample in a study of sequential checkpoint blockade in melanoma. Here immunoSEQ multiplex PCR was the method, and the copy in TCRdb shows in-frame clones only, minus some. The repertoire has approximately 6,900 clones, approximately 22% of them found once; the top ten carry 12%. The sample here was tumor tissue (inferred from file names), taken from a patient given nivolumab and ipilimumab in sequence. These receptors were taken from a human donor with melanoma. The CDR3 runs from the conserved cysteine through the conserved F or W. Each record gives: J gene, clone size, D gene, V gene, CDR3 DNA, CDR3 protein. D genes are given only for firm matches. Part of the rows lack a size; the others show once, few, many or a class for expanded clones.

>TRBJ2-3|few|TRBD1|TRBV19
TGTGCCAGTAGTGGGGACAGCCTCACAGATACGCAGTATTTT
CASSGDSLTDTQYF
>TRBJ2-1|few|TRBD1|TRBV11-3
TGTGCCAGCAGCGGAGTAAGGGACAGGGGGGTATACAATGAGCAGTTCTTC
CASSGVRDRGVYNEQFF
>TRBJ1-2|medium-sized|-|TRBV18
TGTGCCAGCTCCCCCTCGACGGGTAACTATGGCTACACCTTC
CASSPSTGNYGYTF
>TRBJ1-3|-|TRBD1|TRBV7-6
TGTGCCAGCAGCCCAGACCGGACAGGTGGAAACACCATATATTTT
CASSPDRTGGNTIYF
>TRBJ2-7|-|-|TRBV30
TGTGCCTGGAGTACCGGGACATTGAGGGGGTACGAGCAGTACTTC
CAWSTGTLRGYEQYF
>TRBJ2-6|-|TRBD2|TRBV11-3
TGTGCCAGCAGCTCGAAAAGACTAGCGGGGGCCCAATCTGGGGCCAACGTCCTGACTTTC
CASSSKRLAGAQSGANVLTF
>TRBJ1-2|many|-|TRBV7-5
TGTGCCAGCAGCTTAGAGACAGGGAATTATGGCTACACCTTC
CASSLETGNYGYTF
>TRBJ1-4|-|-|TRBV9
TGTGCCAGCAGCGCGGGGGGCTCTGATGAAAAACTGTTTTTT
CASSAGGSDEKLFF
>TRBJ1-3|many|TRBD1|TRBV11-3
TGTGCCAGCAGCTCCACAGGGGCTGGAAACACCATATATTTT
CASSSTGAGNTIYF
>TRBJ2-1|-|TRBD2|TRBV6-8
TGTGCCAGCAGGTCGGGACTAGCGGGGGCCTTCAATGAGCAGTTCTTC
CASRSGLAGAFNEQFF
>TRBJ2-3|many|-|TRBV6-8
TGTGCCAGCAGTGACGGGGCTAGTCAGGCGCAGTATTTT
CASSDGASQAQYF
>TRBJ1-1|-|-|TRBV11-3
TGTGCCAGCAGCTTGGCTCTAGAAAACACTGAAGCTTTCTTT
CASSLALENTEAFF
>TRBJ1-4|few|-|TRBV18
TGTGCCAGCTCACCACCTGTTGGACAGAGGAATGAAAAACTGTTTTTT
CASSPPVGQRNEKLFF
>TRBJ1-3|-|-|TRBV19
TGTGCCAGTAGACAGGGAGGGTCTGGAAACACCATATATTTT
CASRQGGSGNTIYF
>TRBJ2-2|few|-|TRBV7-6
TGTGCCAGCAGCATCCACAGGGAGATCGGGGAGCTGTTTTTT
CASSIHREIGELFF
>TRBJ1-6|many|-|TRBV9
TGTGCCAGCAGCGCCGGGGGTTCACCCCTCCACTTT
CASSAGGSPLHF